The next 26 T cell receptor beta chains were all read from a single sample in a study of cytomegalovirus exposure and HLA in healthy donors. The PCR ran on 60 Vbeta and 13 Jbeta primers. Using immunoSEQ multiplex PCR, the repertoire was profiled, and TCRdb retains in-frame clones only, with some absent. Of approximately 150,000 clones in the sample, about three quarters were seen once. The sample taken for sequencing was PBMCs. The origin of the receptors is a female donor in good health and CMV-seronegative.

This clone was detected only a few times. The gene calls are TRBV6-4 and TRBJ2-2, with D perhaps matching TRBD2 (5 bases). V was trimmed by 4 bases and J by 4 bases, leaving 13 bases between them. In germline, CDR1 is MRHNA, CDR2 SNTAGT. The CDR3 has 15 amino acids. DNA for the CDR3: TGTGCCAGCAGTGGTACCGGGGAAGCCACCGGGGAGCTGTTTTTT. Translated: CASSGTGEATGELFF.

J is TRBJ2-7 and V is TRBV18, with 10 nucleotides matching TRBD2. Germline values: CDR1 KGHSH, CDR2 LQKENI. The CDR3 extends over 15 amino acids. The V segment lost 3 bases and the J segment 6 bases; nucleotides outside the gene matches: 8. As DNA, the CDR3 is TGTGCCAGCTCACCGGGGAGCGGGAGGGAACCCGAGCAGTACTTC. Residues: CASSPGSGREPEQYF.

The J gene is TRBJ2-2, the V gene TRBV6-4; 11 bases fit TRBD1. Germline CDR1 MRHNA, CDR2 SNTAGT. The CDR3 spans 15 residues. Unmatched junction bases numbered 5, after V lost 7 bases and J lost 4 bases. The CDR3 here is CASTEGQGVTGELFF. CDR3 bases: TGTGCCAGCACCGAGGGACAGGGGGTCACCGGGGAGCTGTTTTTT.

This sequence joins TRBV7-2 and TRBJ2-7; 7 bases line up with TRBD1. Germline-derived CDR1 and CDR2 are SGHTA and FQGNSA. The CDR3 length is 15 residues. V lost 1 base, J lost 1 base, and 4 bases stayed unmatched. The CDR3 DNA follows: TGTGCCAGCAGCTTAGTAGGGGGCCAATCCTACGAGCAGTACTTC. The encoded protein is CASSLVGGQSYEQYF.

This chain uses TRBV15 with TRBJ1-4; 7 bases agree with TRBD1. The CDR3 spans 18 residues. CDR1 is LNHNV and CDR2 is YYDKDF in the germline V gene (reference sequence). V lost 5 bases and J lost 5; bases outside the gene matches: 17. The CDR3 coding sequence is TGTGCCACCAGCCATCCTAACAGGGGATGGGTACCGAATGAAAAACTGTTTTTT. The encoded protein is CATSHPNRGWVPNEKLFF. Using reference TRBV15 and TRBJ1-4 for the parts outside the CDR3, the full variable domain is DAMVIQNPRYQVTQFGKPVTLSCSQTLNHNVMYWYQQKSSQAPKLLFHYYDKDFNNEADTPDNFQSRRPNTSFCFLDIRSPGLGDTAMYLCATSHPNRGWVPNEKLFFGSGTQLSVL.

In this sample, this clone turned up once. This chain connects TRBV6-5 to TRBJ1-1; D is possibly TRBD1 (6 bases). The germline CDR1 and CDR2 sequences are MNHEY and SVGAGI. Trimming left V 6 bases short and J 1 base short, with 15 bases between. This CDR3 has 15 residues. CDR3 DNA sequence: TGTGCCAGCAGCTTCTTACAGGGCCCGAACACTGAAGCTTTCTTT. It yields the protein CASSFLQGPNTEAFF.

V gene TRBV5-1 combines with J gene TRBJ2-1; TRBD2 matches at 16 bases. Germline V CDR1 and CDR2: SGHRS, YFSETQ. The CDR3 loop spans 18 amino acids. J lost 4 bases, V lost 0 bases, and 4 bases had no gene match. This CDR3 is CASSLVVGLAGGYNEQFF. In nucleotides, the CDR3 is TGCGCCAGCAGCTTGGTAGTGGGACTAGCGGGAGGGTACAATGAGCAGTTCTTC.

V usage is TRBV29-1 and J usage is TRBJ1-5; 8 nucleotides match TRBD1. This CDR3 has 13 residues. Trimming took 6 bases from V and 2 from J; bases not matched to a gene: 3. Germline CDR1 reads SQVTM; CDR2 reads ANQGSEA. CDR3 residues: CSVQGDRNQPQHF. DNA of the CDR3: TGCAGCGTACAGGGGGATCGCAATCAGCCCCAGCATTTT.

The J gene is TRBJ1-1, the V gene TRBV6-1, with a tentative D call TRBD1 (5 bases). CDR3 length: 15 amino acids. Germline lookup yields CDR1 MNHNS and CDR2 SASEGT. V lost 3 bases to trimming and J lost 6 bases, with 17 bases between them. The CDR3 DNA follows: TGTGCCAGCAGTGATCCAGGGAGGGTTAGCGCTGAAGCTTTCTTT. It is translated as CASSDPGRVSAEAFF.

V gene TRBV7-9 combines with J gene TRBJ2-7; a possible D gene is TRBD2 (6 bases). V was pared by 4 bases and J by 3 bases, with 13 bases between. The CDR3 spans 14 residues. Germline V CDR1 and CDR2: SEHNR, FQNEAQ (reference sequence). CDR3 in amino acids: CASSSPGTDYEQYF. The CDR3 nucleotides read TGTGCCAGCAGCTCACCCGGGACTGACTACGAGCAGTACTTC.

The CDR3 region is CASSGGLDNEQFF. In DNA form, the CDR3 reads TGTGCCAGCTCGGGGGGCTTGGACAATGAGCAGTTCTTC. This chain joins TRBV2 and TRBJ2-1, with a possible D match to TRBD2 (7 bases). In germline, CDR1 is SNHLY, CDR2 FYNNEI. This CDR3 is 13 amino acids long. V dropped 8 bases and J dropped 5 bases, with 13 bases sitting between them.

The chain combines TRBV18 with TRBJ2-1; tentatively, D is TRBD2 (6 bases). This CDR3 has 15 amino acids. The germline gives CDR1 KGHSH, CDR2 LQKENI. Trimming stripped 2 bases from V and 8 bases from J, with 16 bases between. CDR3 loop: CASSPTGELYDEQFF. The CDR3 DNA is TGTGCCAGCTCACCAACGGGGGAGTTATACGATGAGCAGTTCTTC.

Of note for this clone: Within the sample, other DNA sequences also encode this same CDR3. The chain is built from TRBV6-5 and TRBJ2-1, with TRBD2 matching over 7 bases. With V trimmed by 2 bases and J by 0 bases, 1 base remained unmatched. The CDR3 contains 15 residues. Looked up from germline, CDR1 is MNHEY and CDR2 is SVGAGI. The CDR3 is CASSYGGGSYNEQFF. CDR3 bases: TGTGCCAGCAGTTACGGGGGGGGCTCCTACAATGAGCAGTTCTTC.

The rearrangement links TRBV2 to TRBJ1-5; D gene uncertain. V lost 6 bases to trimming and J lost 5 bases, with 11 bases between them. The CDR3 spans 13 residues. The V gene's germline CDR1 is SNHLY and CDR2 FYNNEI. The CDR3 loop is CASRAEGYQPQHF. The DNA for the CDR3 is TGTGCCAGCAGGGCCGAGGGATATCAGCCCCAGCATTTT.

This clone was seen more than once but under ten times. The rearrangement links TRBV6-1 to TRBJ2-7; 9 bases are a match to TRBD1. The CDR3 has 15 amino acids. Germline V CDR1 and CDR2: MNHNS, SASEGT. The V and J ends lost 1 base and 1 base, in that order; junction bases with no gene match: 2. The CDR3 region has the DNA TGTGCCAGCAGTGAAGACAGGGGGCTATCCTACGAGCAGTACTTC. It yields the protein CASSEDRGLSYEQYF.

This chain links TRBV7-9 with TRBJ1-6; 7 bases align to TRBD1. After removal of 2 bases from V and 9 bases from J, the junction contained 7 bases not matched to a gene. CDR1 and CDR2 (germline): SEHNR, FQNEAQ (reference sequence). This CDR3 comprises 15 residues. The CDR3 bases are TGTGCCAGCAGCTTAAACAGGGGAGAGAGTTCACCCCTCCACTTT. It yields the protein CASSLNRGESSPLHF.

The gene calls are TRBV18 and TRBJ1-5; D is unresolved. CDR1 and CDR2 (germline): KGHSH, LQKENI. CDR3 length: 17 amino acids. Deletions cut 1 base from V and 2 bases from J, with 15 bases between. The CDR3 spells CASSPLRHVMGNQPQHF. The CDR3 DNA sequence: TGTGCCAGCTCACCACTGAGACACGTCATGGGCAATCAGCCCCAGCATTTT.

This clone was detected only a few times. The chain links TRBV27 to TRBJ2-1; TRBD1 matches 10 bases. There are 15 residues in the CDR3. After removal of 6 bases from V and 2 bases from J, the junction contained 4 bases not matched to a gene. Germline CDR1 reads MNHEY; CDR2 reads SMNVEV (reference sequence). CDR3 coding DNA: TGTGCCAGCAGATCCGGGACAGGGGCCTACAATGAGCAGTTCTTC. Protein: CASRSGTGAYNEQFF.

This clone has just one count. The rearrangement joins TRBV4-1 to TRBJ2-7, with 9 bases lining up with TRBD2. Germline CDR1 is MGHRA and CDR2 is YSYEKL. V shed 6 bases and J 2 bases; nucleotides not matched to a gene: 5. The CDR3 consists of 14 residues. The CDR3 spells CASRPSGRTYEQYF. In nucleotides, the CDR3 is TGCGCCAGCAGACCGAGCGGGAGGACCTACGAGCAGTACTTC.

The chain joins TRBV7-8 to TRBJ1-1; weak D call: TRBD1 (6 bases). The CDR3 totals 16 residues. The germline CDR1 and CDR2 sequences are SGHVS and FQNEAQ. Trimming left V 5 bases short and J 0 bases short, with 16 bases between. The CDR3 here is CASSGGQRRMNTEAFF. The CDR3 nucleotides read TGTGCCAGCAGCGGGGGACAACGGAGGATGAACACTGAAGCTTTCTTT.

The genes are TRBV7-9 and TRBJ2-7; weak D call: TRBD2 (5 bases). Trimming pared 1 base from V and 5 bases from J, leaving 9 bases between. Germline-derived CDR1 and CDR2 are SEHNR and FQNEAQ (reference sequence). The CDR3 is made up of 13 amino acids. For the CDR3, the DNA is TGTGCCAGCAGCTTAGTTTACGGGGACGAGCAGTACTTC. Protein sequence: CASSLVYGDEQYF.

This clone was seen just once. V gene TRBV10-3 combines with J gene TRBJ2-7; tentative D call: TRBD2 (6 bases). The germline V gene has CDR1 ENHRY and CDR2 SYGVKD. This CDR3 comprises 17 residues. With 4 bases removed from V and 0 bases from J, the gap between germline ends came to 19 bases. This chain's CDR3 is CAISAGQGLMSSYEQYF. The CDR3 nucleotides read TGTGCCATCAGTGCGGGTCAGGGACTGATGAGCTCCTACGAGCAGTACTTC.

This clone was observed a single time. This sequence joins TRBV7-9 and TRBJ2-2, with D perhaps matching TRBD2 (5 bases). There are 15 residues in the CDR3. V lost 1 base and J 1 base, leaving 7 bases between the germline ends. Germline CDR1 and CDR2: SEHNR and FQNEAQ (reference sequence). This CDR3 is CASSLEAGNTGELFF. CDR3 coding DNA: TGTGCCAGCAGCTTAGAGGCGGGGAACACCGGGGAGCTGTTTTTT.

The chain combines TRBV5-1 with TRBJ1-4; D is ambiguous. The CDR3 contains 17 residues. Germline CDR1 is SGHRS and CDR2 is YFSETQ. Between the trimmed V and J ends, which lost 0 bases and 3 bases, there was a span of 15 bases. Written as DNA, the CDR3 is TGCGCCAGCAGCTTGGCGACGGGTGGTGGAGCTAATGAAAAACTGTTTTTT. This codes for CASSLATGGGANEKLFF. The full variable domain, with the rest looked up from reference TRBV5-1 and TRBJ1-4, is KAGVTQTPRYLIKTRGQQVTLSCSPISGHRSVSWYQQTPGQGLQFLFEYFSETQRNKGNFPGRFSGRQFSNSRSEMNVSTLELGDSALYLCASSLATGGGANEKLFFGSGTQLSVL.

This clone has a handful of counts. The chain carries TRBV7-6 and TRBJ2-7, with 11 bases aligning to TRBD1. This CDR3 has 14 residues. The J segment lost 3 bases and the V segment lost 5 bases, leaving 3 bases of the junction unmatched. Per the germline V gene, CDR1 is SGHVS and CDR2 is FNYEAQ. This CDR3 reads CASSTGTGGYEQYF. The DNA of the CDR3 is TGTGCCAGCAGCACCGGGACAGGGGGCTACGAGCAGTACTTC.

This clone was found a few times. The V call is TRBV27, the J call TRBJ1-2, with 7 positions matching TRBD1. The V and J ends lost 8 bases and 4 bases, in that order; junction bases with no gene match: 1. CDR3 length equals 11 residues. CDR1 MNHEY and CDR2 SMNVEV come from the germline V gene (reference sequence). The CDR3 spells CASQGVYGYTF. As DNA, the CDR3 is TGTGCCAGCCAGGGGGTCTATGGCTACACCTTC.